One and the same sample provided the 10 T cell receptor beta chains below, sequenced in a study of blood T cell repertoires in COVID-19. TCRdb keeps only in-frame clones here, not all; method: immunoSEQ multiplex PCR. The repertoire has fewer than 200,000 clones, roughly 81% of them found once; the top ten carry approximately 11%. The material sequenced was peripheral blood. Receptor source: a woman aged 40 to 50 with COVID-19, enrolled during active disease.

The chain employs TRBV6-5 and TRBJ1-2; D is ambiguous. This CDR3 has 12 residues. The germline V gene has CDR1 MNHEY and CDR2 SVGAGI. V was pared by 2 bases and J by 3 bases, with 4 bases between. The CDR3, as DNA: TGTGCCAGCAGTTACGCAGACTATGGCTACACCTTC. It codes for CASSYADYGYTF.

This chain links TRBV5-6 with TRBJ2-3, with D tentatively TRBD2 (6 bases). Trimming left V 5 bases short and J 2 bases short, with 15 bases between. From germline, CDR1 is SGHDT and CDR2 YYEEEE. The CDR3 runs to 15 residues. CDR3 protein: CASSPLAGYTDTQYF. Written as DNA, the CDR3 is TGTGCCAGCAGTCCATTGGCGGGGTACACAGATACGCAGTATTTT. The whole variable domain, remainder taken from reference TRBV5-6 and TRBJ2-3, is DAGVTQSPTHLIKTRGQQVTLRCSPKSGHDTVSWYQQALGQGPQFIFQYYEEEERQRGNFPDRFSGHQFPNYSSELNVNALLLGDSALYLCASSPLAGYTDTQYFGPGTRLTVL.

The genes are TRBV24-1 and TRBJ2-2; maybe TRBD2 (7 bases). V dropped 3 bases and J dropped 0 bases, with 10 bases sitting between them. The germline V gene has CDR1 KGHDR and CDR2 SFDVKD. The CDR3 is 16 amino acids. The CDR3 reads CATSDPGGTNTGELFF. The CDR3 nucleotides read TGTGCCACCAGTGATCCGGGGGGCACGAACACCGGGGAGCTGTTTTTT.

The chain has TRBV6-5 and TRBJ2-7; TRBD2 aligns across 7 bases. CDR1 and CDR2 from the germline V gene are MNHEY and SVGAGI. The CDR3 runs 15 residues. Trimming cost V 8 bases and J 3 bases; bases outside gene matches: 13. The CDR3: CASGSRAGAVYEQYF. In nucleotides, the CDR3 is TGTGCCAGCGGTTCTCGTGCGGGAGCGGTCTACGAGCAGTACTTC.

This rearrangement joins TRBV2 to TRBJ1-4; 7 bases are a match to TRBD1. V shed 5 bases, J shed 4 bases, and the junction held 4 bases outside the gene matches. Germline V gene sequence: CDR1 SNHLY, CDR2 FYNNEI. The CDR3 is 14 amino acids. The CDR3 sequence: CASSPGQFNEKLFF. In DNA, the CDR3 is TGTGCCAGCAGTCCGGGACAGTTTAATGAAAAACTGTTTTTT.

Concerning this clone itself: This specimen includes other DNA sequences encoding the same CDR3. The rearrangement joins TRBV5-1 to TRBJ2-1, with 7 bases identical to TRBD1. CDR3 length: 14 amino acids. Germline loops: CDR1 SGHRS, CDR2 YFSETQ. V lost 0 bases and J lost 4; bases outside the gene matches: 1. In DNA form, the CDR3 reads TGCGCCAGCAGCTTGGGACAGGGATACAATGAGCAGTTCTTC. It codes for CASSLGQGYNEQFF. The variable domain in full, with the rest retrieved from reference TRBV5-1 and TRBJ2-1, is KAGVTQTPRYLIKTRGQQVTLSCSPISGHRSVSWYQQTPGQGLQFLFEYFSETQRNKGNFPGRFSGRQFSNSRSEMNVSTLELGDSALYLCASSLGQGYNEQFFGPGTRLTVL.

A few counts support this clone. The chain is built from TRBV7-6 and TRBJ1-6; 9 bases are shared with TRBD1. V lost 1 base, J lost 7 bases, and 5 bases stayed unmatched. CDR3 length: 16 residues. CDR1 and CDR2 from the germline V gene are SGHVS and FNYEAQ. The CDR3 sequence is CASSLGPGTGNSPLHF. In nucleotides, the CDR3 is TGTGCCAGCAGCTTAGGGCCCGGGACAGGGAATTCACCCCTCCACTTT.

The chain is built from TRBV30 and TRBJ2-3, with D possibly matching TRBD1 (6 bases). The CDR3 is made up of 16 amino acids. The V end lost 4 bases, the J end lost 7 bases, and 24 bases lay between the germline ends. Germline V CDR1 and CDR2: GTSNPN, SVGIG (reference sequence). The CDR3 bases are TGTGCCTGGATCAACCCCCTGGCCCAGGGGCGACATACGCAGTATTTT. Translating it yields CAWINPLAQGRHTQYF.

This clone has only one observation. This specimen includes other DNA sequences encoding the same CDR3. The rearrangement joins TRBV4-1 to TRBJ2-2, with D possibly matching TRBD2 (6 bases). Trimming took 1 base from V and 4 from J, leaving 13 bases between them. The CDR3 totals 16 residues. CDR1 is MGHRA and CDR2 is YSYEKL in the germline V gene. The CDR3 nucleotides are TGCGCCAGCAGCCAAGGACCCGGGACTTCCACCGGGGAGCTGTTTTTT. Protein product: CASSQGPGTSTGELFF.

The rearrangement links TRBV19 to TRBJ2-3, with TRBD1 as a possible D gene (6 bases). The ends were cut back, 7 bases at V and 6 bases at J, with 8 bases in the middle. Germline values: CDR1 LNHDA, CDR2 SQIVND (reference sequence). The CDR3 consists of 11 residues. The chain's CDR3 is CASTRGDTQYF. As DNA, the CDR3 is TGTGCCAGTACAAGGGGGGATACGCAGTATTTT.